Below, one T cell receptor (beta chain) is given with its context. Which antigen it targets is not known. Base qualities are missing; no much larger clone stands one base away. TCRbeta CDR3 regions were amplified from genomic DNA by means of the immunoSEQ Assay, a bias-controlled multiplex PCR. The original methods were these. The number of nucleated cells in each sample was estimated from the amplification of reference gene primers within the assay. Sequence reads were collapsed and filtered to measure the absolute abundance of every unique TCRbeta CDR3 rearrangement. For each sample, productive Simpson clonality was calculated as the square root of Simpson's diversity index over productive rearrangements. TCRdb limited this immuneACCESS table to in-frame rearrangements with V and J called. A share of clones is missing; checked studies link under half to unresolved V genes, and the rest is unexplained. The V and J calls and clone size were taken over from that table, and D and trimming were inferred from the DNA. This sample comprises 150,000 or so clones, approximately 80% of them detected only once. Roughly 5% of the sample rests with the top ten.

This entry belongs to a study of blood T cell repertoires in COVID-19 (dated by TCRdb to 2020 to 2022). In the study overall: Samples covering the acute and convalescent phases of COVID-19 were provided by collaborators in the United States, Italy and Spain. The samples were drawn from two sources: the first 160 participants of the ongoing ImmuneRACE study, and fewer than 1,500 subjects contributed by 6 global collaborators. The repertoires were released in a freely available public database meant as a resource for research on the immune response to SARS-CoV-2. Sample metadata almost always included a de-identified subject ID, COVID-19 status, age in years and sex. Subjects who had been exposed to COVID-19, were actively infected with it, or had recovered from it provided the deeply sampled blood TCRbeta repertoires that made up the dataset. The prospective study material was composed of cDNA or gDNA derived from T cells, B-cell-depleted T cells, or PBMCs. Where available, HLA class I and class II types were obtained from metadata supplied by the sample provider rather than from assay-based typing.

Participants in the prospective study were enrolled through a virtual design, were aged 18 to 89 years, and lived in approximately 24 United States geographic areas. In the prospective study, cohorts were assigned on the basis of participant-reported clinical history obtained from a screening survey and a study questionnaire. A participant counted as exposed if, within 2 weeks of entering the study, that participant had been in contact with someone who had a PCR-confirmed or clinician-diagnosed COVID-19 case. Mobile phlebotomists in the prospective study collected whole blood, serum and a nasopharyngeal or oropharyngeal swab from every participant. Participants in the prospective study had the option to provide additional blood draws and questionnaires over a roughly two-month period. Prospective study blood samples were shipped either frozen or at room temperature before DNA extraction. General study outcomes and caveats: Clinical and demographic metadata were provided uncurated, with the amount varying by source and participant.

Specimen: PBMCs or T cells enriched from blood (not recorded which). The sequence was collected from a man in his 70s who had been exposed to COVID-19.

The DNA sequence reads TGTGCCAGCAGCTTGGTCGGGACAGGCAGCACCAATGAGCAGTTCTTC. Its product reads: CASSLVGTGSTNEQFF. The rearranged chain carries TRBV7-2 and TRBJ2-1; 8 nucleotides in the junction match TRBD1. In the germline V gene, CDR1 corresponds to SGHTA and CDR2 to FQGNSA. The V end gives up 3 bases and the J end 6 bases, leaving 10 bases in the junction not matched to a gene. Taken from cysteine to phenylalanine, the CDR3 has 16 residues. Just CDR3 DNA is preserved here, 48 bases in frame from base 1. With all but the CDR3 taken from the reference TRBV7-2 and TRBJ2-1 genes, the full variable domain is: GAGVSQSPSNKVTEKGKDVELRCDPISGHTALYWYRQSLGQGLEFLIYFQGNSAPDKSGLPSDRFSAERTGGSVSTLTIQRTQQEDSAVYLCASSLVGTGSTNEQFFGPGTRLTVL.